Sequencing of this TCR beta chain was carried out in a study of molecular identifiers for immune sequencing clone quantification. Study results and limitations: Spiked Jurkat TCR RNA equivalent to one cell reportedly surfaced among roughly 910,000 naive cells. Highly expanded clone sizes could be underestimated through barcode sharing by identical TCR molecules.

For naive CD8 T cells, sorting used the CD8+CD4-CCR7+CD45RA+ phenotype. TCRdb re-called the PCR reads with MiXCR, one entry per CDR3 protein. Here the sample spans about 640,000 distinct CDR3 sequences, about 20% being singletons. This clonotype was seen at least ten times. Its antigen is not identified. V shed 8 bases and J shed 0 bases, with 13 bases lying between them. Per the germline V gene, CDR1 is SEHNR and CDR2 is FQNEAQ (reference sequence). CDR3 length: 14 residues. Sequenced input: naive CD8+ T cells from blood, with Jurkat cell RNA spiked in. Indicated subset: FACS-sorted CD8+CD4-CCR7+CD45RA+ naive T cells. The receptor's source is a human donor in good health. Some libraries in this study had Jurkat cell RNA spiked in. The rearrangement uses TRBV7-9 and TRBJ1-1; possibly TRBD1 for D (6 bases). CDR3 sequence (DNA): TGTGCCAGCCTACTGGACAGAATGAACACTGAAGCTTTCTTT. This translates into CASLLDRMNTEAFF.